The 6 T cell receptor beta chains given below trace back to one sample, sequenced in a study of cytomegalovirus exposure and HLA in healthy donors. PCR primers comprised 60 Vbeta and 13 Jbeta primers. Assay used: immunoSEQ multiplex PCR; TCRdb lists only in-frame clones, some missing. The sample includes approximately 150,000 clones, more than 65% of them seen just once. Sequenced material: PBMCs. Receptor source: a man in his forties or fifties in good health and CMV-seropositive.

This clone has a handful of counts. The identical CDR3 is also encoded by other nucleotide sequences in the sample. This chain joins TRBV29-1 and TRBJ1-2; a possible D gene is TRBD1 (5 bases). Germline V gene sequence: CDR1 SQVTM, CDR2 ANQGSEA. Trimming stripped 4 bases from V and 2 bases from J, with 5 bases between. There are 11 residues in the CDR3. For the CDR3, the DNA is TGCAGCGTTGGACAGAACTATGGCTACACCTTC. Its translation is CSVGQNYGYTF.

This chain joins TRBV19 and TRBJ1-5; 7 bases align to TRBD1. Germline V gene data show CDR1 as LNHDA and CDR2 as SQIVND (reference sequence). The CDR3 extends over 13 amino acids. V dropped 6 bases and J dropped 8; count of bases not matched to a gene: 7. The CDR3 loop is CASSRDSFKPQHF. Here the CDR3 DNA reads TGTGCCAGTAGCCGGGACAGTTTTAAGCCCCAGCATTTT.

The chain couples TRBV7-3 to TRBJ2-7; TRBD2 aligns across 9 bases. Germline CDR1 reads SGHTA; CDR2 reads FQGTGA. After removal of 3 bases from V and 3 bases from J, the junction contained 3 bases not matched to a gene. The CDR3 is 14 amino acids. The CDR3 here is CASSLGGRDYEQYF. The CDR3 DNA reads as TGTGCCAGCAGCTTGGGCGGGAGGGACTACGAGCAGTACTTC.

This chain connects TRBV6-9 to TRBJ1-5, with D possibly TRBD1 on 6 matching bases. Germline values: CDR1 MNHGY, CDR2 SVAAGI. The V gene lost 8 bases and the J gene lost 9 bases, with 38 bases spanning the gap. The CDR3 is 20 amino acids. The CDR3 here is CASPPWGPPLPQGVERPQHF. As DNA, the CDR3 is TGTGCCAGCCCACCTTGGGGGCCCCCGCTCCCACAGGGCGTTGAGCGGCCCCAGCATTTT.

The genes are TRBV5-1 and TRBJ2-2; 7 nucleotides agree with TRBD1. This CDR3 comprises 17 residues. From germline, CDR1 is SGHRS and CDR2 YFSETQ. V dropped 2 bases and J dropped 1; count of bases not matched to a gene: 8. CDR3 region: CASSLGPWTGNTGELFF. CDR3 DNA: TGCGCCAGCAGCTTAGGGCCTTGGACAGGGAACACCGGGGAGCTGTTTTTT.

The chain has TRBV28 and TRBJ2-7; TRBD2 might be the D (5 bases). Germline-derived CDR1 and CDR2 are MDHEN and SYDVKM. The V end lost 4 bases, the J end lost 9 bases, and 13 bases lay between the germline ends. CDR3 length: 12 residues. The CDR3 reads CASSYPTSLQYF. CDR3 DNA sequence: TGTGCCAGCAGTTACCCCACTAGTTTGCAGTACTTC. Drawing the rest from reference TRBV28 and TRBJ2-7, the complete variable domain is DVKVTQSSRYLVKRTGEKVFLECVQDMDHENMFWYRQDPGLGLRLIYFSYDVKMKEKGDIPEGYSVSREKKERFSLILESASTNQTSMYLCASSYPTSLQYFGPGTRLTVT.